These 25 T cell receptor beta chains were sequenced from one sample in a study of cytotoxic CD8 clonotypes in ibrutinib-treated CLL (dated by TCRdb to the early 2020s). Libraries were made using the immunoSEQ multiplex PCR assay. Sourced from immuneACCESS, this table was stored by TCRdb with only in-frame sequences that have V and J called. A share of the clones is absent; for the studies checked, an unresolved V gene accounts for under half, and the remainder has no known explanation. The sample yields about 35,000 clones; about 64% were counted once. The ten largest clones represent approximately 16% of the sample. The meaning of the sample's time point label: progressive disease on ibrutinib. Sequencing was performed on PBMCs, taken at disease progression, from a patient treated with ibrutinib. The source of these receptors is a human donor with chronic lymphocytic leukemia.

This chain links TRBV10-2 with TRBJ1-4; 9 bases line up with TRBD1. The germline gives CDR1 WSHSY, CDR2 SAAADI. V dropped 6 bases and J dropped 2; count of bases not matched to a gene: 1. CDR3 length equals 14 residues. CDR3 coding DNA: TGCGCCAGCAGAGGGACAGGGACTAATGAAAAACTGTTTTTT. Translated: CASRGTGTNEKLFF.

V usage is TRBV27 and J usage is TRBJ1-1; D possibly corresponds to TRBD1 (6 bases). In germline, CDR1 is MNHEY, CDR2 SMNVEV (reference sequence). V lost 6 bases, J lost 0 bases, and 23 bases lay in between. There are 18 residues in the CDR3. The CDR3 DNA reads TGTGCCAGCAGCCCACAGGGTTTAACCCAAAAAATGAACACTGAAGCTTTCTTT. As protein: CASSPQGLTQKMNTEAFF.

V and J are TRBV4-2 and TRBJ2-7; 12 bases match TRBD2. The V segment lost 0 bases and the J segment 4 bases; nucleotides outside the gene matches: 4. There are 16 residues in the CDR3. Per the germline V gene, CDR1 is LGHNA and CDR2 is YNFKEQ. Here the CDR3 DNA reads TGTGCCAGCAGCCAAGATGGAGGACTAGCGGGATACGAGCAGTACTTC. It is translated as CASSQDGGLAGYEQYF.

The rearrangement links TRBV7-9 to TRBJ2-1; D tentatively reads TRBD1 or TRBD2 (5 bases each). CDR3 length: 14 amino acids. CDR1 and CDR2 from the germline V gene are SEHNR and FQNEAQ (reference sequence). Trimming pared 7 bases from V and 9 bases from J, leaving 19 bases between. In nucleotides, the CDR3 is TGTGCCAGCACGAAGGGACCCCAGGCGGGTGAGCAGTTCTTC. Translation gives CASTKGPQAGEQFF. Combining the CDR3 with reference TRBV7-9 and TRBJ2-1 gives the whole variable domain DTGVSQNPRHKITKRGQNVTFRCDPISEHNRLYWYRQTLGQGPEFLTYFQNEAQLEKSRLLSDRFSAERPKGSFSTLEIQRTEQGDSAMYLCASTKGPQAGEQFFGPGTRLTVL.

The chain has TRBV28 and TRBJ1-1; D uncertain. Trimming removed 6 bases at V and 4 bases at J, with 6 bases between. This CDR3 region has 11 residues. CDR1 and CDR2 (germline): MDHEN, SYDVKM. Here the CDR3 reads CASSGSTEAFF. The CDR3 DNA sequence: TGTGCCAGCAGCGGATCCACTGAAGCTTTCTTT. Using reference TRBV28 and TRBJ1-1 for the parts outside the CDR3, the full variable domain is DVKVTQSSRYLVKRTGEKVFLECVQDMDHENMFWYRQDPGLGLRLIYFSYDVKMKEKGDIPEGYSVSREKKERFSLILESASTNQTSMYLCASSGSTEAFFGQGTRLTVV.

The V call is TRBV5-4, the J call TRBJ2-3, with TRBD1 as a possible D gene (6 bases). CDR1 is SGHNT and CDR2 is YYREEE in the germline V gene (reference sequence). V shed 4 bases and J shed 0 bases, with 12 bases lying between them. The CDR3 is 15 residues long. For the CDR3, the DNA is TGTGCCAGCAGCCGATCAGGGGCAAGCACAGATACGCAGTATTTT. The encoded protein is CASSRSGASTDTQYF.

This clone came up a few times. This sequence joins TRBV5-1 and TRBJ1-1, with TRBD1 matching over 8 bases. The junction had 14 bases not matched to a gene; V was cut back by 4 bases and J by 0 bases. Germline lookup yields CDR1 SGHRS and CDR2 YFSETQ. This CDR3 spans 18 amino acids. This chain's CDR3 is CASSTGRWTGTMNTEAFF. In DNA form, the CDR3 reads TGCGCCAGCAGCACGGGGAGATGGACAGGGACAATGAACACTGAAGCTTTCTTT.

The rearrangement links TRBV25-1 to TRBJ1-5; D might be TRBD1 (5 bases). The CDR3 runs 18 residues. The germline gives CDR1 MGHDK, CDR2 SYGVNS. With 4 bases removed from V and 0 bases from J, the gap between germline ends came to 19 bases. CDR3 in DNA: TGTGCCAGCAGTGTTTGGGGACGGGGGGATTATAGCAATCAGCCCCAGCATTTT. Translating gives CASSVWGRGDYSNQPQHF.

The chain recombines TRBV5-1 with TRBJ2-3, with D perhaps matching TRBD2 (6 bases). This CDR3 has 16 residues. Germline-derived CDR1 and CDR2 are SGHRS and YFSETQ. V was cut by 0 bases and J by 5 bases, with 16 bases left in between. The CDR3: CASSLAWAGRGDTQYF. The CDR3 DNA sequence: TGCGCCAGCAGCTTGGCCTGGGCAGGGCGGGGAGATACGCAGTATTTT.

The chain carries TRBV11-2 and TRBJ1-1, with TRBD1 identical over 9 bases. V lost 5 bases and J lost 5; bases outside the gene matches: 9. The CDR3 is 15 amino acids. Germline assignment: CDR1 SGHAT and CDR2 FQNNGV. The CDR3 loop reads CASSVQGAWGTEAFF. CDR3 coding DNA: TGTGCCAGCAGCGTACAGGGGGCTTGGGGTACTGAAGCTTTCTTT.

The chain joins TRBV4-1 to TRBJ2-7; 7 bases fit TRBD2. Germline trimming cut 0 bases from V and 7 bases from J; bases unmatched to any gene: 12. This CDR3 has 16 amino acids. CDR1 is MGHRA, CDR2 YSYEKL, per germline. CDR3 loop: CASSQEGFSGRGEQYF. The CDR3 nucleotides read TGCGCCAGCAGCCAAGAGGGGTTCAGCGGGCGGGGGGAGCAGTACTTC.

This clone was seen more than once but under ten times. This sequence joins TRBV5-5 and TRBJ1-5, with 9 bases identical to TRBD1. Germline lookup yields CDR1 SGHKS and CDR2 YYEKEE (reference sequence). The CDR3 contains 18 residues. J gave up 7 bases and V 4 bases, and 18 bases lay outside the gene matches. CDR3 in amino acids: CASSPRAPGQGRRQPQHF. CDR3 DNA: TGTGCCAGCAGCCCGAGAGCCCCAGGACAGGGGAGGAGACAGCCCCAGCATTTT.

The CDR3 DNA reads as TGTGCCAGCACCACAGGTTACGAGGATGGCTACACCTTC. Its translation is CASTTGYEDGYTF. V gene TRBV6-6 combines with J gene TRBJ1-2; perhaps TRBD1 as D (5 bases). V lost 7 bases, J lost 6 bases, and 15 bases lay in between. The germline V gene has CDR1 MNHNY and CDR2 SVGAGI (reference sequence). The CDR3 consists of 13 residues.

This sequence joins TRBV6-6 and TRBJ2-7; D remains unclear. V dropped 6 bases and J dropped 0 bases, with 6 bases sitting between them. The germline V gene encodes CDR1 MNHNY and CDR2 SVGAGI (reference sequence). The CDR3 consists of 12 residues. The CDR3 DNA is TGTGCCAGCAGCCCCGCCTCCTACGAGCAGTACTTC. Encoded protein: CASSPASYEQYF.

The chain couples TRBV6-5 to TRBJ2-1, with TRBD1 as a possible D gene (6 bases). V dropped 6 bases and J dropped 11 bases, with 14 bases sitting between them. CDR3 length: 12 amino acids. Per the germline V gene, CDR1 is MNHEY and CDR2 is SVGAGI. The CDR3 coding sequence is TGTGCCAGCAGGGGGACAAGACACCAGCAGTTCTTC. Residues: CASRGTRHQQFF.

This clone turned up a few times. The rearrangement uses TRBV5-6 and TRBJ2-2, with 13 bases that match TRBD2. CDR1 and CDR2 (germline): SGHDT, YYEEEE. The CDR3 is made up of 16 amino acids. The ends lost 4 bases at V and 3 bases at J; junction bases unmatched: 3. The CDR3 nucleotides read TGTGCCAGCAGCGAAACTAGCGGGGGGGACACCGGGGAGCTGTTTTTT. It is translated as CASSETSGGDTGELFF.

The chain has TRBV5-1 and TRBJ2-1, with 12 bases fitting TRBD2. From germline, CDR1 is SGHRS and CDR2 YFSETQ. This CDR3 region has 15 residues. The J segment lost 6 bases and the V segment lost 5 bases, leaving 6 bases of the junction unmatched. The CDR3 DNA reads TGCGCCAGCAGTCAACTAGCGGGGGGCCGCAATGAGCAGTTCTTC. Protein sequence: CASSQLAGGRNEQFF.

J is TRBJ2-7 and V is TRBV6-5; D is uncertain. Germline CDR1 MNHEY, CDR2 SVGAGI. CDR3 length equals 14 residues. Trimming stripped 4 bases from V and 4 bases from J, with 14 bases between. The CDR3 loop is CASSFQPGVYEQYF. Written as DNA, the CDR3 is TGTGCCAGCAGTTTTCAGCCTGGGGTATACGAGCAGTACTTC.

The chain uses TRBV10-3 and TRBJ1-1, with no clear D. CDR3 length: 13 amino acids. The germline V and J ends were trimmed by 4 bases and 3 bases, with 9 bases remaining between them. CDR1 is ENHRY and CDR2 is SYGVKD in the germline V gene. The CDR3 nucleotides are TGTGCCATCAGTGTTGAGACTTACACTGAAGCTTTCTTT. It is translated as CAISVETYTEAFF.

This clone was seen only a few times. The chain is built from TRBV10-3 and TRBJ1-1; D uncertain. The CDR3 totals 12 residues. Trimming removed 3 bases at V and 0 bases at J, with 2 bases between. Germline-derived CDR1 and CDR2 are ENHRY and SYGVKD. The CDR3 spells CAISDLNTEAFF. The CDR3 DNA sequence: TGTGCCATCAGTGACTTGAACACTGAAGCTTTCTTT.

The V call is TRBV7-6, the J call TRBJ2-1, with D perhaps assigned TRBD1 or TRBD2 (5 bases each). This CDR3 region has 13 residues. Trimming shortened V by 5 bases and J by 9 bases, and 14 bases separated the two germline ends. The germline gives CDR1 SGHVS, CDR2 FNYEAQ. Here the CDR3 DNA reads TGTGCCAGCAGCCGAACAGCCGGGGCTGAGCAGTTCTTC. This codes for CASSRTAGAEQFF.

The CDR3 is CASSWWGPGSPLHF. The CDR3 DNA reads TGTGCCAGCAGCTGGTGGGGCCCGGGGTCACCCCTCCACTTT. The chain joins TRBV5-6 to TRBJ1-6; D may be TRBD1 (5 bases). The CDR3 has 14 residues. CDR1 and CDR2 from the germline V gene are SGHDT and YYEEEE. The germline V and J ends were trimmed by 3 bases and 10 bases, with 14 bases remaining between them.

V usage is TRBV7-6 and J usage is TRBJ1-2; D remains unclear. V was clipped by 5 bases and J by 3 bases, with 13 bases between them. This CDR3 is 14 amino acids long. From germline, CDR1 is SGHVS and CDR2 FNYEAQ. The DNA for the CDR3 is TGTGCCAGCAGCCCCCGCGCGGGAGACTATGGCTACACCTTC. As protein: CASSPRAGDYGYTF.

The chain combines TRBV19 with TRBJ1-4; 7 nucleotides line up with TRBD1. Germline CDR1 is LNHDA and CDR2 is SQIVND (reference sequence). Unmatched junction bases numbered 5, after V lost 7 bases and J lost 0 bases. The CDR3 runs to 15 residues. CDR3 loop: CASTDRAATNEKLFF. As DNA, the CDR3 is TGTGCCAGTACCGACAGGGCCGCAACTAATGAAAAACTGTTTTTT. Using reference TRBV19 and TRBJ1-4 for the parts outside the CDR3, the full variable domain is DGGITQSPKYLFRKEGQNVTLSCEQNLNHDAMYWYRQDPGQGLRLIYYSQIVNDFQKGDIAEGYSVSREKKESFPLTVTSAQKNPTAFYLCASTDRAATNEKLFFGSGTQLSVL.

V gene TRBV5-6 combines with J gene TRBJ1-5, with a tentative D call TRBD1 (5 bases). In germline, CDR1 is SGHDT, CDR2 YYEEEE. The CDR3 has 14 amino acids. V was cut by 4 bases and J by 5 bases, with 13 bases left in between. This CDR3 is CASSRGRLDQPQHF. The CDR3, as DNA: TGTGCCAGCAGCCGGGGCCGCCTCGATCAGCCCCAGCATTTT. Full variable domain (outside the CDR3, taken from reference TRBV5-6 and TRBJ1-5): DAGVTQSPTHLIKTRGQQVTLRCSPKSGHDTVSWYQQALGQGPQFIFQYYEEEERQRGNFPDRFSGHQFPNYSSELNVNALLLGDSALYLCASSRGRLDQPQHFGDGTRLSIL.